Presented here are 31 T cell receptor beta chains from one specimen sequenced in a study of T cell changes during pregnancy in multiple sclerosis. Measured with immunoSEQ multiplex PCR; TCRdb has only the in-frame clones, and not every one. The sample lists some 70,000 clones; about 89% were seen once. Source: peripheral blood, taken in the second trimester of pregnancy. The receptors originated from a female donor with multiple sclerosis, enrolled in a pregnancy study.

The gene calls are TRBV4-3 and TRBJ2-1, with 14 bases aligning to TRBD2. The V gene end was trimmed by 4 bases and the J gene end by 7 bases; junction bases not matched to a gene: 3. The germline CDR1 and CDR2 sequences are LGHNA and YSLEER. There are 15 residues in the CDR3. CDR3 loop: CASSPTSGGANEQFF. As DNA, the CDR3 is TGCGCCAGCAGCCCGACTAGCGGGGGGGCGAATGAGCAGTTCTTC.

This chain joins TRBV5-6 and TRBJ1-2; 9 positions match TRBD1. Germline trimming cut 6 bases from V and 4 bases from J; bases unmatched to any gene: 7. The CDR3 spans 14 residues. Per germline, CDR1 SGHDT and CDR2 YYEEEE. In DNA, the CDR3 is TGTGCCAGCAACCCGACAGGGGGAAGCTATGGCTACACCTTC. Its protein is CASNPTGGSYGYTF.

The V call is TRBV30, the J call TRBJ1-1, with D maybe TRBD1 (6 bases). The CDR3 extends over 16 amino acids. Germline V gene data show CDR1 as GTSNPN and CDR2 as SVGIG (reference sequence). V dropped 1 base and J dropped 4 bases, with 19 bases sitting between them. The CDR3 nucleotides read TGTGCCTGGAGTGCCCGGGACATAAGGCTTGGCACTGAAGCTTTCTTT. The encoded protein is CAWSARDIRLGTEAFF.

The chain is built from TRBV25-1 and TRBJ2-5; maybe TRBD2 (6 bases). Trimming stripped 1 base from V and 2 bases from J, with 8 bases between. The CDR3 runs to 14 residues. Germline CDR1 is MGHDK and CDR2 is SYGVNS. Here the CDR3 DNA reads TGTGCCAGCAGTGAATTCGGAGGGCAAGAGACCCAGTACTTC. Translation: CASSEFGGQETQYF.

CDR3 sequence (DNA): TGTGCCAGTAGTCCACCGCCAGGGTCTGGAAACACCATATATTTT. It yields the protein CASSPPPGSGNTIYF. V gene TRBV19 combines with J gene TRBJ1-3; maybe TRBD1 (5 bases). CDR1 and CDR2 (germline): LNHDA, SQIVND (reference sequence). This CDR3 has 15 amino acids. V was clipped by 5 bases and J by 1 base, with 12 bases between them.

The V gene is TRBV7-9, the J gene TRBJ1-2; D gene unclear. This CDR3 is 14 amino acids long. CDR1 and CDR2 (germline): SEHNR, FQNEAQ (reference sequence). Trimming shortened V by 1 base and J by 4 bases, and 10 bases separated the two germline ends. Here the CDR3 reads CASSLEWESYGYTF. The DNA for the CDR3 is TGTGCCAGCAGCTTAGAGTGGGAGAGCTATGGCTACACCTTC.

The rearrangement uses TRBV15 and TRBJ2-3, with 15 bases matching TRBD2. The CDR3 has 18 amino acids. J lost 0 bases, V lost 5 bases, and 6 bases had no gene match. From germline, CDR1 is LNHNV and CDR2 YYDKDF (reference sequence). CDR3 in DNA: TGTGCCACCAGCGGGGGACTAGCGGGGGGTACTAGCACAGATACGCAGTATTTT. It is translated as CATSGGLAGGTSTDTQYF. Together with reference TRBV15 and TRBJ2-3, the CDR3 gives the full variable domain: DAMVIQNPRYQVTQFGKPVTLSCSQTLNHNVMYWYQQKSSQAPKLLFHYYDKDFNNEADTPDNFQSRRPNTSFCFLDIRSPGLGDTAMYLCATSGGLAGGTSTDTQYFGPGTRLTVL.

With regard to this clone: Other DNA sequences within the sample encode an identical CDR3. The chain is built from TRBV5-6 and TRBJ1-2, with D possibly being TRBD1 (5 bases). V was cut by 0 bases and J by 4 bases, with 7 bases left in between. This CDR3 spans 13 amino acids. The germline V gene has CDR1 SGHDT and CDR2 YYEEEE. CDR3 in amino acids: CASSLGGSYGYTF. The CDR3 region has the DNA TGTGCCAGCAGCTTGGGGGGCAGCTATGGCTACACCTTC.

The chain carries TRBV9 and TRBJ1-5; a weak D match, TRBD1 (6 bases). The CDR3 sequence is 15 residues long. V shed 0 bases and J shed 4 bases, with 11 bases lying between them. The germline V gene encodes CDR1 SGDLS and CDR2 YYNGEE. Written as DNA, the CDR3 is TGTGCCAGCAGCGTAGGTCGGACAGCTAATCAGCCCCAGCATTTT. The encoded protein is CASSVGRTANQPQHF.

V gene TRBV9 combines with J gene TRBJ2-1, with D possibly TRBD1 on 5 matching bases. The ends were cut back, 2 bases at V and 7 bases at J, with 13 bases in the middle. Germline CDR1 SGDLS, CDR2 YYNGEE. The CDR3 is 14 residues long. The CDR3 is CASSVGPQTNEQFF. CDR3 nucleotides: TGTGCCAGCAGCGTGGGGCCCCAAACAAATGAGCAGTTCTTC. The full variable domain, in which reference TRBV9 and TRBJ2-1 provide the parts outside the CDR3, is DSGVTQTPKHLITATGQRVTLRCSPRSGDLSVYWYQQSLDQGLQFLIQYYNGEERAKGNILERFSAQQFPDLHSELNLSSLELGDSALYFCASSVGPQTNEQFFGPGTRLTVL.

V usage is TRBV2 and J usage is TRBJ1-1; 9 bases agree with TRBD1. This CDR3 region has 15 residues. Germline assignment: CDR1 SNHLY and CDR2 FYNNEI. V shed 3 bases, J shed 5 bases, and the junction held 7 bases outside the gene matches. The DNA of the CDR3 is TGTGCCAGCAGTGACCCGACAGGGGGGCATACTGAAGCTTTCTTT. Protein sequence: CASSDPTGGHTEAFF.

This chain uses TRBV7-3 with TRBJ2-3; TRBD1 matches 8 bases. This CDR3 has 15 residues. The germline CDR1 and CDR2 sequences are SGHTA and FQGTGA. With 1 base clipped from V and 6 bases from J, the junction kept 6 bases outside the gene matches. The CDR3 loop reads CASSLMDRARDTQYF. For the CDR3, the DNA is TGTGCCAGCAGCTTAATGGACAGGGCTCGGGATACGCAGTATTTT.

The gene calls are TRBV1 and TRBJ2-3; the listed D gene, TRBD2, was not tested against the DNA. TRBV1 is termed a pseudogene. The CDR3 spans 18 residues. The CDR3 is CTSSPGKGLAAYTDTQYF. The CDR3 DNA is TGCACCAGCAGCCCTGGGAAGGGACTAGCGGCCTACACAGATACGCAGTATTTT.

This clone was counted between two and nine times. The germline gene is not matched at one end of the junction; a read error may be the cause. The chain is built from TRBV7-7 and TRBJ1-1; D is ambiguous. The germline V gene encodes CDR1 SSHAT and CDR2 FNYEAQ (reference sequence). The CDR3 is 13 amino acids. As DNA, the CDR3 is TGTGCTAGCAGCTTGAGTGGTCAAACTGAAGCTTTCTTT. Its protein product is CASSLSGQTEAFF.

The CDR3 DNA reads as TGTGCCAGCTCACCACCCGCGGGGGCGCGCACTGAAGCTTTCTTT. Its protein is CASSPPAGARTEAFF. The chain carries TRBV18 and TRBJ1-1; D might be TRBD1 (6 bases). Germline V gives CDR1 KGHSH, CDR2 LQKENI. Trimming removed 0 bases from V and 4 bases from J, with 12 bases in between. The CDR3 is 15 residues long. The full variable domain, in which reference TRBV18 and TRBJ1-1 provide the parts outside the CDR3, is NAGVMQNPRHLVRRRGQEARLRCSPMKGHSHVYWYRQLPEEGLKFMVYLQKENIIDESGMPKERFSAEFPKEGPSILRIQQVVRGDSAAYFCASSPPAGARTEAFFGQGTRLTVV.

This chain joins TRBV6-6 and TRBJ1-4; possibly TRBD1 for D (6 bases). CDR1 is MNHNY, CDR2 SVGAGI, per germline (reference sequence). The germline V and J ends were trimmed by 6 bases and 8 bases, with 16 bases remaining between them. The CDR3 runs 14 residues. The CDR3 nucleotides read TGTGCCAGCAGGTCCCGGGACACCCGAGAAAAACTGTTTTTT. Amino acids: CASRSRDTREKLFF.

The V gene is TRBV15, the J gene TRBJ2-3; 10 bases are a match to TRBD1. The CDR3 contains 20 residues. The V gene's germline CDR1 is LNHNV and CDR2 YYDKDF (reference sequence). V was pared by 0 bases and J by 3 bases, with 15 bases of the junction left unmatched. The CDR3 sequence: CATSREYPSGQGGETDTQYF. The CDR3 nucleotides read TGTGCCACCAGCAGAGAATACCCATCCGGACAGGGGGGAGAGACAGATACGCAGTATTTT.

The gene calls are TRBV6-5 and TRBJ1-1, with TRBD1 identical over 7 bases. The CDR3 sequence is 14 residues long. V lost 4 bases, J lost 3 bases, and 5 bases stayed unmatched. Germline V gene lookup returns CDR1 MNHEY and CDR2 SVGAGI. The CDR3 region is CASSSLTGDTEAFF. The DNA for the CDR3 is TGTGCCAGCAGTTCCCTAACAGGGGACACTGAAGCTTTCTTT.

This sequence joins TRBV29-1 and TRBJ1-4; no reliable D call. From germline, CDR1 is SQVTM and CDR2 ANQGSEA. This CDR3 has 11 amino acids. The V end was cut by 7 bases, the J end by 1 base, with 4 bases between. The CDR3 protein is CSARTNEKLFF. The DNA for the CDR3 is TGCAGCGCGCGAACTAATGAAAAACTGTTTTTT. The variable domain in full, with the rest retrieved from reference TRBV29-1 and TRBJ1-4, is SAVISQKPSRDICQRGTSLTIQCQVDSQVTMMFWYRQQPGQSLTLIATANQGSEATYESGFVIDKFPISRPNLTFSTLTVSNMSPEDSSIYLCSARTNEKLFFGSGTQLSVL.

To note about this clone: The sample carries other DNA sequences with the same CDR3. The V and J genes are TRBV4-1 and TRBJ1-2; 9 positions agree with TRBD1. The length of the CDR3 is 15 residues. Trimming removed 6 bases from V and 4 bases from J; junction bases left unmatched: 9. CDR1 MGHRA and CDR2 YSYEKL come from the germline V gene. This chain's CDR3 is CASSPAGTGLYGYTF. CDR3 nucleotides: TGCGCCAGCAGTCCGGCCGGGACAGGGCTCTATGGCTACACCTTC.

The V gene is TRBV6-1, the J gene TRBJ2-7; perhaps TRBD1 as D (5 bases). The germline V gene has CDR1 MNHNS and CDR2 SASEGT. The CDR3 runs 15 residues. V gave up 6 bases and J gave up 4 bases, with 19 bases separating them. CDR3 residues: CASRDIRQTSYEQYF. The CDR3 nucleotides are TGTGCCAGCAGGGATATCCGACAGACAAGTTACGAGCAGTACTTC.

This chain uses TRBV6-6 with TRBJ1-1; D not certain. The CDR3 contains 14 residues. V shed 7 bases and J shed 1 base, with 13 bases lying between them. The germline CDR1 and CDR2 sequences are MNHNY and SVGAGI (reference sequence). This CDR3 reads CASNGVQTNTEAFF. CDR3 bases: TGTGCCAGCAACGGGGTACAGACGAACACTGAAGCTTTCTTT.

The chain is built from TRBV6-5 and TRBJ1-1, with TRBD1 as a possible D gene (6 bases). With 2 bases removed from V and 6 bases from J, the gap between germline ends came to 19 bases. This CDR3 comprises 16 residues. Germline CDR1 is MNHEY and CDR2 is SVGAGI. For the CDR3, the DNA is TGTGCCAGCAGTTACCGCCCTGGACAGAGTTGGTCTGAAGCTTTCTTT. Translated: CASSYRPGQSWSEAFF.

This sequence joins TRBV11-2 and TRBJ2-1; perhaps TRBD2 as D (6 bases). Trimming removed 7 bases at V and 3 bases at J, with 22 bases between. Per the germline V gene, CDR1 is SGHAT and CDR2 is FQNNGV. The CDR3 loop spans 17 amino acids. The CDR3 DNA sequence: TGTGCCAGCACCCCCAAACAGTGGCGGGACCACTACAATGAGCAGTTCTTC. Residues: CASTPKQWRDHYNEQFF.

The CDR3 protein is CASSNPPGLAMNEQFF. The CDR3 region has the DNA TGTGCCAGTAGTAACCCACCGGGACTAGCGATGAATGAGCAGTTCTTC. The chain joins TRBV19 to TRBJ2-1, with 10 bases that match TRBD2. CDR1 and CDR2 from the germline V gene are LNHDA and SQIVND (reference sequence). The J segment lost 7 bases and the V segment lost 4 bases, leaving 10 bases of the junction unmatched. This CDR3 has 16 amino acids.

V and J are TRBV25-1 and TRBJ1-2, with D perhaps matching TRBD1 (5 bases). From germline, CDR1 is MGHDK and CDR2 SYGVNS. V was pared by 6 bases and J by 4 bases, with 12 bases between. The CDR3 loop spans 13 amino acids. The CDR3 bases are TGTGCCAGCAGCGCAGTGGGGCCCTATGGCTACACCTTC. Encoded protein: CASSAVGPYGYTF.

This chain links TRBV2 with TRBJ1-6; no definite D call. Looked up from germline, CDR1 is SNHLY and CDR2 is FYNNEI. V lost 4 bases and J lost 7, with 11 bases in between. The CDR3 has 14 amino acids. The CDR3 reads CASSASAGNSPLHF. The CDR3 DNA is TGTGCCAGCAGTGCAAGTGCGGGAAATTCACCCCTCCACTTT.

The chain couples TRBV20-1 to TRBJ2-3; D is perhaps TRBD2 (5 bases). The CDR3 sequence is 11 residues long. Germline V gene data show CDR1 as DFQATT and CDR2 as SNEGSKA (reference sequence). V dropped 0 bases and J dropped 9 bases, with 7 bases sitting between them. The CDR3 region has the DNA TGCAGTGCTAGAGATGCGGGCACGCAGTATTTT. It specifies CSARDAGTQYF.

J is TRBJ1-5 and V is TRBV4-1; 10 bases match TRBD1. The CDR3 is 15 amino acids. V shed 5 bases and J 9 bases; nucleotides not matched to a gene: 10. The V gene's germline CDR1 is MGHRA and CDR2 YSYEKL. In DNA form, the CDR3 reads TGCGCCAGCAGCTCCCGGGACAGGGGTCAGTGGCCCCAGCATTTT. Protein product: CASSSRDRGQWPQHF.

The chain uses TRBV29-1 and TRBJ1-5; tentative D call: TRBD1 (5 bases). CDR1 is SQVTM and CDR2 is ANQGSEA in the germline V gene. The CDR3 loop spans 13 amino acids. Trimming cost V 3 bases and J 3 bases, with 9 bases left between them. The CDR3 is CSVERDLNQPQHF. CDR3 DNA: TGCAGCGTTGAGCGGGACCTCAATCAGCCCCAGCATTTT.

As DNA, the CDR3 is TGTGCCAGCAGCGGGTCGGGGATTGGTGAAAAACTGTTTTTT. Protein: CASSGSGIGEKLFF. This chain links TRBV7-9 with TRBJ1-4; D remains unclear. The V gene's germline CDR1 is SEHNR and CDR2 FQNEAQ (reference sequence). V dropped 5 bases and J dropped 7 bases, with 14 bases sitting between them. The CDR3 is 14 amino acids.